The following is a T cell receptor (beta chain) sequence with its context. All recovered Cohort 3 donors got two negative PCRs, got clearance, or saw symptom resolution. The sample is drawn from a study of blood T cell repertoires in COVID-19. Study at large: Sources were T cells, B-cell-depleted T cells, or PBMCs; the material itself was cDNA or gDNA.

The CDR3 covers 13 residues. The V gene lost 5 bases and the J gene lost 5 bases, with 12 bases spanning the gap. In germline, CDR1 is MDHEN, CDR2 SYDVKM. Original data processing: Counts of nucleated cells, estimated from reference gene primer amplification, were obtained. Generated by immunoSEQ multiplex PCR, the TCRdb table keeps only in-frame clones and is missing some. V and J calls and clone size are those listed in that table; D and trimming were worked out from the DNA. The table has roughly 150,000 clones, 75% to 90% seen once. The J gene is TRBJ1-1, the V gene TRBV28; no firm D call. The receptor was isolated from a man over 45 who had recovered from COVID-19. The material sequenced was PBMCs or T cells enriched from blood (not recorded which). CDR3 coding DNA: TGTGCCAGCAGTCCCCCTAGTTTTACTGAAGCTTTCTTT. It encodes CASSPPSFTEAFF.